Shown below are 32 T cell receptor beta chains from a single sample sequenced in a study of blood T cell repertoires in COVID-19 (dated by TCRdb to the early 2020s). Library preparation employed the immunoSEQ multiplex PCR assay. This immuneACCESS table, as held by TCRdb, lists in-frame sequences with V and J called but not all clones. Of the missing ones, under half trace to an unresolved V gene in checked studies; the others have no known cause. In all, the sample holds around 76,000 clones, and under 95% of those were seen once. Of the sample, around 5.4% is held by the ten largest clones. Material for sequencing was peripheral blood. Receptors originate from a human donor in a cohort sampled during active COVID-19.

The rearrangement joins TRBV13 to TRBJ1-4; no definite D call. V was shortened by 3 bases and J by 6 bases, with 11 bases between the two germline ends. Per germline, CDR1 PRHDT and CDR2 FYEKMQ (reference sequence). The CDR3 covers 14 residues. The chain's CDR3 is CASSFVNQDEKLFF. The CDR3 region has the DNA TGTGCCAGCAGCTTTGTGAACCAGGATGAAAAACTGTTTTTT.

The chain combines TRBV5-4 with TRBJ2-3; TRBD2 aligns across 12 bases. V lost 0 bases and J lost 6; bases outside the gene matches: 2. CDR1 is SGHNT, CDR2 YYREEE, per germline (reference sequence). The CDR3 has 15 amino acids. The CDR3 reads CASSLAGTSGDTQYF. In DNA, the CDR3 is TGTGCCAGCAGCTTGGCCGGGACTAGCGGGGATACGCAGTATTTT.

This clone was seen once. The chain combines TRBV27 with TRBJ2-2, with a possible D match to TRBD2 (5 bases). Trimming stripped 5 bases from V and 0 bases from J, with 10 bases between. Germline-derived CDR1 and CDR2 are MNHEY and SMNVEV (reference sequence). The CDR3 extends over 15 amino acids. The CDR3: CASSTSGTNTGELFF. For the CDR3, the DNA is TGTGCCAGCAGTACATCGGGGACGAACACCGGGGAGCTGTTTTTT.

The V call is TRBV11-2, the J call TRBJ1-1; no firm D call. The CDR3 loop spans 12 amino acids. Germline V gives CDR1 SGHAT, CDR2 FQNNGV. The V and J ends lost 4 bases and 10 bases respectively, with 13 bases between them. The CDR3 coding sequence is TGTGCCAGCAGCTCAAATCGACAAGGAGCTTTCTTT. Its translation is CASSSNRQGAFF. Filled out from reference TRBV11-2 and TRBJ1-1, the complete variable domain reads EAGVAQSPRYKIIEKRQSVAFWCNPISGHATLYWYQQILGQGPKLLIQFQNNGVVDDSQLPKDRFSAERLKGVDSTLKIQPAKLEDSAVYLCASSSNRQGAFFGQGTRLTVV.

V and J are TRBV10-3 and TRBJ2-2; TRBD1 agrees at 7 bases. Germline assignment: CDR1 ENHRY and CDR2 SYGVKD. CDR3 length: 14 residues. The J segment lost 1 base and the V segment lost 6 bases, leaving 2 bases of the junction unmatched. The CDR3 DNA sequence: TGTGCCATCAGACGGACAGGGAACACCGGGGAGCTGTTTTTT. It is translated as CAIRRTGNTGELFF.

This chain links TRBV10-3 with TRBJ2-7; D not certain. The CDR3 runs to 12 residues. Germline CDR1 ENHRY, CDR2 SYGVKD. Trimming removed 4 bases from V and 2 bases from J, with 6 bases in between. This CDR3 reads CAISGQTYEQYF. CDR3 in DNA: TGTGCCATCAGTGGGCAGACCTACGAGCAGTACTTC.

Here the CDR3 reads CASSLEGQGRPDTQYF. In nucleotides, the CDR3 is TGTGCCAGCAGCCTAGAGGGACAGGGGAGGCCAGATACGCAGTATTTT. The rearrangement links TRBV3-1 (or the pseudogene TRBV3-2) to TRBJ2-3; 10 nucleotides align to TRBD1. CDR1 is LGHDT, CDR2 YNNKEL, per germline (reference sequence). The CDR3 is 16 amino acids. V lost 4 bases and J lost 4; bases outside the gene matches: 8.

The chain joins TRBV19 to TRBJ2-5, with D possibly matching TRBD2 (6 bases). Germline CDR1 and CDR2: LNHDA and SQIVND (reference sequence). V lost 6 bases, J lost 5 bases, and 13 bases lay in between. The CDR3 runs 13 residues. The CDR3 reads CASRRDPRETQYF. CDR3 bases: TGTGCCAGTAGGCGGGACCCCCGGGAGACCCAGTACTTC.

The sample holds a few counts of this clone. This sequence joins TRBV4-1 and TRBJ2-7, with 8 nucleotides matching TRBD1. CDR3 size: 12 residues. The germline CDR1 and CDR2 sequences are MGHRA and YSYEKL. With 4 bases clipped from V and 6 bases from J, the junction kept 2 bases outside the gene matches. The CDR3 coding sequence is TGCGCCAGCAGCCCGACAGGGGTCGAGCAGTACTTC. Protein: CASSPTGVEQYF.

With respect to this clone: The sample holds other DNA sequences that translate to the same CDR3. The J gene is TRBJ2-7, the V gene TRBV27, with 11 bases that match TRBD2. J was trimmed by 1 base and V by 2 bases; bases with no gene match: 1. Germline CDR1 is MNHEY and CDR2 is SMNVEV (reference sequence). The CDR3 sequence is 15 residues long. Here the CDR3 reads CASSLLAGGSYEQYF. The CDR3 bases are TGTGCCAGCAGTTTACTAGCGGGGGGATCCTACGAGCAGTACTTC.

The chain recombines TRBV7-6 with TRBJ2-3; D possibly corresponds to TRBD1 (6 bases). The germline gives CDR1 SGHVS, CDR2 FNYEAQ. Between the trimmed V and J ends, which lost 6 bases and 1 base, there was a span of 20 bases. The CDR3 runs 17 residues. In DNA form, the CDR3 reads TGTGCCAGCAGTCGGGCCGGCTGGGGACAAGGCACAGATACGCAGTATTTT. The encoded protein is CASSRAGWGQGTDTQYF.

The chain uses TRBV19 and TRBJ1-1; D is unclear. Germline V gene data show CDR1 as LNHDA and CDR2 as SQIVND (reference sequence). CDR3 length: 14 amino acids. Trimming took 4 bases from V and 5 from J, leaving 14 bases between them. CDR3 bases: TGTGCCAGTAGTACGGGTCCTGCGGGGACTGAAGCTTTCTTT. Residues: CASSTGPAGTEAFF.

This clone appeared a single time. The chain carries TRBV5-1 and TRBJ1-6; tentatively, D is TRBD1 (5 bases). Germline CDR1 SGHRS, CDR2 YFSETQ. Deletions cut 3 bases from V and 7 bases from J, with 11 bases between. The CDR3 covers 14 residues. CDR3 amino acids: CASSSWGENSPLHF. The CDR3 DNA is TGCGCCAGCAGCTCCTGGGGCGAGAATTCACCCCTCCACTTT.

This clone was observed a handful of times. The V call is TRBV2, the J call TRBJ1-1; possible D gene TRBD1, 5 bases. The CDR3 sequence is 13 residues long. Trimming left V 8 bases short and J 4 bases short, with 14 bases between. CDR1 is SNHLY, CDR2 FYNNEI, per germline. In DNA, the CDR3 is TGTGCCAGCCAGACAGCGGAGGGCACTGAAGCTTTCTTT. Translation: CASQTAEGTEAFF.

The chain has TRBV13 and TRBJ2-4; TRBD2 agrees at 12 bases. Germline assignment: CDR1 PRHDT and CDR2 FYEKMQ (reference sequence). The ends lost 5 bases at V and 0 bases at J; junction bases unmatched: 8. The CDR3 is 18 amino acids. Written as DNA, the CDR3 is TGTGCCAGCAGCCCCAGGACTAGCGGGGTGGTAGCCAAAAACATTCAGTACTTC. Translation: CASSPRTSGVVAKNIQYF. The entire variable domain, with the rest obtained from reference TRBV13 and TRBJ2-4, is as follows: AAGVIQSPRHLIKEKRETATLKCYPIPRHDTVYWYQQGPGQDPQFLISFYEKMQSDKGSIPDRFSAQQFSDYHSELNMSSLELGDSALYFCASSPRTSGVVAKNIQYFGAGTRLSVL.

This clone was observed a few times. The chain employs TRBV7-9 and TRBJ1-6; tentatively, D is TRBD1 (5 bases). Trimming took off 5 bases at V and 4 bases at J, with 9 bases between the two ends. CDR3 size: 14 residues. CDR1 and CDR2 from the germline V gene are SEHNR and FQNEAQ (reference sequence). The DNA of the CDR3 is TGTGCCAGCAGCCAAACAGGATATAATTCACCCCTCCACTTT. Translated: CASSQTGYNSPLHF.

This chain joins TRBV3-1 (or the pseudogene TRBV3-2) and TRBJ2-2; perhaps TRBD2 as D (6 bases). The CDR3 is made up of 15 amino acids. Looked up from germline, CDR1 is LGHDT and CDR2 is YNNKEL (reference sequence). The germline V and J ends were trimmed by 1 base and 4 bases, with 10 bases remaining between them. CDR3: CASSQAGGVTGELFF. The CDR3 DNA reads TGTGCCAGCAGCCAAGCGGGCGGGGTCACCGGGGAGCTGTTTTTT.

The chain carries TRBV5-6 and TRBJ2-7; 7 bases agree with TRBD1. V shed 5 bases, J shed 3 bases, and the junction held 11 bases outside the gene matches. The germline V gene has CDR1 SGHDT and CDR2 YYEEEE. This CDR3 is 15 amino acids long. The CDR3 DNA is TGTGCCAGCAGGACGCCGGGACAGTCATTCTACGAGCAGTACTTC. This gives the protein CASRTPGQSFYEQYF.

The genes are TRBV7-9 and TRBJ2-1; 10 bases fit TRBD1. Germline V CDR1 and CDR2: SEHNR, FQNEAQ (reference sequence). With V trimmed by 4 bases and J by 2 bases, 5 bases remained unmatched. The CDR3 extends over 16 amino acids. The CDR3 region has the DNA TGTGCCAGCAGCTCAGGGACAGGGGCAGCCTACAATGAGCAGTTCTTC. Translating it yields CASSSGTGAAYNEQFF.

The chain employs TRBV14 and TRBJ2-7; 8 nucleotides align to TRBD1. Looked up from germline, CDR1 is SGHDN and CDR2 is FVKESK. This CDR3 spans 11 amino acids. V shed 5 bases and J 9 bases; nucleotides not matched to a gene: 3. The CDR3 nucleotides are TGTGCCAGCAGCACAGGGGGGCCGCAGTACTTC. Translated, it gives CASSTGGPQYF.

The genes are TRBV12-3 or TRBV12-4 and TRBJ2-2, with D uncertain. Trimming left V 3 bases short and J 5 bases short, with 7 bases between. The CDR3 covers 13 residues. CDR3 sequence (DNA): TGTGCCAGCAGTTTTACCGGTACCGGGGAGCTGTTTTTT. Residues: CASSFTGTGELFF.

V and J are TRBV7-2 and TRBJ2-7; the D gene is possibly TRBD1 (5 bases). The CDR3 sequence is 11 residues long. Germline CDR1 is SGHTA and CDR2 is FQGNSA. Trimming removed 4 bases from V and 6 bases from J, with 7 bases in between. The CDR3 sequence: CASSSQVEQYF. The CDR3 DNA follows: TGTGCCAGCAGCTCACAGGTCGAGCAGTACTTC. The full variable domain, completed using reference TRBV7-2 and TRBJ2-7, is GAGVSQSPSNKVTEKGKDVELRCDPISGHTALYWYRQSLGQGLEFLIYFQGNSAPDKSGLPSDRFSAERTGGSVSTLTIQRTQQEDSAVYLCASSSQVEQYFGPGTRLTVT.

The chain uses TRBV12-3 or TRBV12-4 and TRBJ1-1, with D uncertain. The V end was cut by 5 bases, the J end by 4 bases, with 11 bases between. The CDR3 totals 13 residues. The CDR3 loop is CASSKEVATEAFF. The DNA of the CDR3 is TGTGCCAGCAGTAAGGAGGTTGCCACTGAAGCTTTCTTT.

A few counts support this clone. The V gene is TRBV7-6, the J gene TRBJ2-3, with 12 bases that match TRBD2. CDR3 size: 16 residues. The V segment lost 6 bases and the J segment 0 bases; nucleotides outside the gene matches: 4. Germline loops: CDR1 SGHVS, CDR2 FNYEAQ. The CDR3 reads CASSRLAGGSTDTQYF. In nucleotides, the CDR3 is TGTGCCAGCAGTCGGCTAGCGGGGGGGAGCACAGATACGCAGTATTTT.

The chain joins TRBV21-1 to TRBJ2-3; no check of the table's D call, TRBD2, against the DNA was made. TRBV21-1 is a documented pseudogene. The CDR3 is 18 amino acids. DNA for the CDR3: TGTGCCAGCAGCAAAGGGGAGCTTAGCGGGGGGGCATTTGGTACGCAGTATTTT. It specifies CASSKGELSGGAFGTQYF.

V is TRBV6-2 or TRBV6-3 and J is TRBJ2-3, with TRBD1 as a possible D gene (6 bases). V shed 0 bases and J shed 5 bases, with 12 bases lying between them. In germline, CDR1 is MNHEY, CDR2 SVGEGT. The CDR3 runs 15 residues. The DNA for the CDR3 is TGTGCCAGCAGTTACTCACTGGGGGCAGGAGATACGCAGTATTTT. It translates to CASSYSLGAGDTQYF.

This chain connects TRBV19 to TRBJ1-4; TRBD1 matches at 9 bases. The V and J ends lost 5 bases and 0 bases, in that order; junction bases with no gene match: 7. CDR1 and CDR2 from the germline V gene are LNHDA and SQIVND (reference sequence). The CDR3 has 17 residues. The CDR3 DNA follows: TGTGCCAGTAGTGTCCCGCGACAGGGGGCAACTAATGAAAAACTGTTTTTT. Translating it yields CASSVPRQGATNEKLFF. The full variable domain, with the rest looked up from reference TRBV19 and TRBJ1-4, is DGGITQSPKYLFRKEGQNVTLSCEQNLNHDAMYWYRQDPGQGLRLIYYSQIVNDFQKGDIAEGYSVSREKKESFPLTVTSAQKNPTAFYLCASSVPRQGATNEKLFFGSGTQLSVL.

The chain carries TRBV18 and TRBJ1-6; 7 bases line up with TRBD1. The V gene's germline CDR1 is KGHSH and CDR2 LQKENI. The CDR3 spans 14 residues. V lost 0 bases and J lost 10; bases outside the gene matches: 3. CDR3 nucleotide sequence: TGTGCCAGCTCACCACCCACAGGGGAATCACCCCTCCACTTT. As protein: CASSPPTGESPLHF.

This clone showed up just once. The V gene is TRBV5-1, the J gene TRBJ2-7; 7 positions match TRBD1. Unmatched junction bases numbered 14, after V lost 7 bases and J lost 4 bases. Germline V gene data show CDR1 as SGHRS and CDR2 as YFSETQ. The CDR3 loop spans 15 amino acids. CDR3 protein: CASSGLSGTVYEQYF. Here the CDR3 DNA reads TGCGCCAGCTCTGGATTATCCGGGACAGTATACGAGCAGTACTTC.

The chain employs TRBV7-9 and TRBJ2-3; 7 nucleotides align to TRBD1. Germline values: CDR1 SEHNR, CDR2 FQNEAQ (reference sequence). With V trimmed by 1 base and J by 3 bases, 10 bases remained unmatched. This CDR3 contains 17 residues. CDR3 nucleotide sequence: TGTGCCAGCAGCTTAGGGAGCAGGGGGACGTTAACAGATACGCAGTATTTT. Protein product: CASSLGSRGTLTDTQYF.

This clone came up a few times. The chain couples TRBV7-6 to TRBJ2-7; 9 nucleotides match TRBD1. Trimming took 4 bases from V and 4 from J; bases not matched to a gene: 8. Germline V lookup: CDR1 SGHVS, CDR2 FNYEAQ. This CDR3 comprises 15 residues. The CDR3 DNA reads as TGTGCCAGCAGCTCCGGGACAGGGAATCTATACGAGCAGTACTTC. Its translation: CASSSGTGNLYEQYF.

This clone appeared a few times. CDR3 protein: CASRITPQGNSPLHF. CDR3 bases: TGTGCCAGCAGAATTACTCCCCAGGGGAATTCACCCCTCCACTTT. The chain recombines TRBV6-5 with TRBJ1-6; D may be TRBD1 (6 bases). The CDR3 consists of 15 residues. Germline CDR1 and CDR2: MNHEY and SVGAGI. The germline V and J ends were trimmed by 6 bases and 7 bases, with 16 bases remaining between them.